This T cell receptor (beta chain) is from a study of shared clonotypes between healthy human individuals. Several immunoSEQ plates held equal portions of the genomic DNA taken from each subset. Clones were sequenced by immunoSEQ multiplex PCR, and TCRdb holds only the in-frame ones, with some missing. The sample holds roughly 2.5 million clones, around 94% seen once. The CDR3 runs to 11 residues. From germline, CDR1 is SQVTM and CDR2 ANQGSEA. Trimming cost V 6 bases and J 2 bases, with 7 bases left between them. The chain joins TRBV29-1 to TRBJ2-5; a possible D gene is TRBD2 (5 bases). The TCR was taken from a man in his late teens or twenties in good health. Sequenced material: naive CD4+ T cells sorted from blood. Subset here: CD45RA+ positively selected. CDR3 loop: CSVLAQETQYF. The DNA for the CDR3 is TGCAGCGTCCTAGCTCAAGAGACCCAGTACTTC.